Here is one TCR beta chain with its context. Its specificity is not known. This specimen belongs to a study of cytomegalovirus exposure and HLA in healthy donors. The wider study: The approximately 110 validation repertoires, a later analysis reported, used the same platform as the approximately 670 repertoires from the first cohort. The study's findings and limits: Reports credit the classifier with highly specific, highly sensitive diagnosis of cytomegalovirus status. As confirmed in vitro, three CMV-associated chains were specific for CMV antigens.

Germline V gene sequence: CDR1 SGDLS, CDR2 YYNGEE. The germline V and J ends were trimmed by 7 bases and 0 bases, with 16 bases remaining between them. The CDR3 is 16 amino acids. Repertoires were generated with immunoSEQ multiplex PCR, while TCRdb's copy carries only in-frame clones and drops some. Counted here are fewer than 200,000 clones, 85% occurring once; the ten biggest clones make up 16%. Sequencing used PBMCs. The chain carries TRBV9 and TRBJ2-2; perhaps TRBD2 as D (6 bases). This receptor was identified in a man aged 18 to 35 in good health and CMV-seropositive. For the CDR3, the DNA is TGTGCCAGCGCACAAACCGGGGGACCGAACACCGGGGAGCTGTTTTTT. Its protein product is CASAQTGGPNTGELFF.